Sequencing of this TCR beta chain was carried out in a study of blood T cells in healthy people across ages. Caucasian, healthy and from Russia, the donors were aged between about 6 and 100. The second PCR ran about 6 to 11 cycles with a sample-barcoded 5' primer and J-beta primers. TCRdb analysed the 5' RACE reads with MiXCR anew, one entry per CDR3 protein. Of 1.5 million or so distinct CDR3 sequences in the sample, roughly 43% were seen once. The origin of this receptor is a woman aged 18 to 35 in good health. Material for sequencing was blood.

The CDR3 sequence is CASRRGPTYNEQFF. CDR3 bases: TGTGCCAGCCGAAGGGGACCCACCTACAATGAGCAGTTCTTC. The chain uses TRBV27 and TRBJ2-1, with D tentatively TRBD1 or TRBD2 (5 bases each). The V end was cut by 8 bases, the J end by 2 bases, with 13 bases between. Germline CDR1 is MNHEY and CDR2 is SMNVEV (reference sequence). CDR3 length equals 14 residues.